This TCR beta chain emerged from a study of blood T cell repertoires in COVID-19. Turning to the study itself: T cells, B-cell-depleted T cells, or PBMCs provided the cDNA or gDNA that served as material.

Assay used: immunoSEQ multiplex PCR; TCRdb lists only in-frame clones, some missing. The table records 350,000 or so clones, almost 90% of them present only once. Deletions cut 4 bases from V and 0 bases from J, with 17 bases between. Germline CDR1 reads SGHRS; CDR2 reads YFSETQ. This CDR3 spans 17 amino acids. The sequencing input was PBMCs or T cells enriched from blood (not recorded which). The source of this sequence is a woman aged 30 to 39 who had been exposed to COVID-19. This rearrangement joins TRBV5-1 to TRBJ1-3, with D maybe TRBD1 (6 bases). CDR3 bases: TGCGCCAGCAGCCCGGACAGCCTATCCCTCTCTGGAAACACCATATATTTT. Amino acid sequence: CASSPDSLSLSGNTIYF.